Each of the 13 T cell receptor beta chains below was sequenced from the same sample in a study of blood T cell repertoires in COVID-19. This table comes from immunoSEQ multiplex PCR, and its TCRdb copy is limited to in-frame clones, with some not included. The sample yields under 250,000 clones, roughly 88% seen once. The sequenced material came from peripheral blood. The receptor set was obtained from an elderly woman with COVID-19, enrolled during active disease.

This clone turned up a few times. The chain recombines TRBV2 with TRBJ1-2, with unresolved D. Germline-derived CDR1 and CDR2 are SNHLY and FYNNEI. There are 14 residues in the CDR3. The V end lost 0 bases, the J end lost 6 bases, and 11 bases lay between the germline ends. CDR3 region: CASSEAGQVNGYTF. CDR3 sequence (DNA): TGTGCCAGCAGTGAAGCAGGCCAGGTAAATGGCTACACCTTC. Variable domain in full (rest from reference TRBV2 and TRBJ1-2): EPEVTQTPSHQVTQMGQEVILRCVPISNHLYFYWYRQILGQKVEFLVSFYNNEISEKSEIFDDQFSVERPDGSNFTLKIRSTKLEDSAMYFCASSEAGQVNGYTFGSGTRLTVV.

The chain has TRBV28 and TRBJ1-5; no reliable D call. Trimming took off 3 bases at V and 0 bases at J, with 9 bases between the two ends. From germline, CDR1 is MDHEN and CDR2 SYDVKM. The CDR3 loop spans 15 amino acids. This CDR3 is CASSFGVSSNQPQHF. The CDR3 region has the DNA TGTGCCAGCAGTTTCGGGGTGAGTAGCAATCAGCCCCAGCATTTT.

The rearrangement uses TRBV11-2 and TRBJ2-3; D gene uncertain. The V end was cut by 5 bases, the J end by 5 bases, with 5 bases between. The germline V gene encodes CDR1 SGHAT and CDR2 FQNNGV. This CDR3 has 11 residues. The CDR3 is CASSPKDTQYF. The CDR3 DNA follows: TGTGCCAGCAGCCCAAAAGATACGCAGTATTTT.

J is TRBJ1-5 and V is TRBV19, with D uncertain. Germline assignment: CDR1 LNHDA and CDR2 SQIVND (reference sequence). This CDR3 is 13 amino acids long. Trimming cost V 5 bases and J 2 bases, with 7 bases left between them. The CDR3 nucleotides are TGTGCCAGTAGTTCTACAGGCAATCAGCCCCAGCATTTT. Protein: CASSSTGNQPQHF.

The CDR3 protein is CASSNVGGTTEAFF. CDR3 nucleotide sequence: TGTGCCAGCAGTAATGTAGGGGGCACGACTGAAGCTTTCTTT. The chain links TRBV5-6 to TRBJ1-1; TRBD1 aligns across 7 bases. The length of the CDR3 is 14 residues. In germline, CDR1 is SGHDT, CDR2 YYEEEE. V was clipped by 5 bases and J by 5 bases; unmatched bases: 9.

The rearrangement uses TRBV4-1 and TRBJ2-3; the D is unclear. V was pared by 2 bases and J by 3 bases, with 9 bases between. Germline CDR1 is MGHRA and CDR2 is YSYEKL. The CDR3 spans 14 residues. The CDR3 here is CASSQLQPTDTQYF. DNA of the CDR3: TGCGCCAGCAGCCAACTACAGCCGACAGATACGCAGTATTTT.

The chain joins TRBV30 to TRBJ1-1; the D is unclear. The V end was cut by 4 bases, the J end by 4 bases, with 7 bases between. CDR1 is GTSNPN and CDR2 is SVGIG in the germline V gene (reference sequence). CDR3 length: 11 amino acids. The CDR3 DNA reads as TGTGCCTGGACCCTAAGCACTGAAGCTTTCTTT. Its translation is CAWTLSTEAFF.

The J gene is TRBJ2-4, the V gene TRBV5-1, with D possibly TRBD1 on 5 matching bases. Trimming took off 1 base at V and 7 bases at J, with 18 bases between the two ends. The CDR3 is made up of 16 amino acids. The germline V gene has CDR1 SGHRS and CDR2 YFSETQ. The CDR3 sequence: CASSLTLDSLRNIQYF. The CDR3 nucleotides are TGCGCCAGCAGCTTGACCCTAGACAGTCTGAGGAACATTCAGTACTTC.

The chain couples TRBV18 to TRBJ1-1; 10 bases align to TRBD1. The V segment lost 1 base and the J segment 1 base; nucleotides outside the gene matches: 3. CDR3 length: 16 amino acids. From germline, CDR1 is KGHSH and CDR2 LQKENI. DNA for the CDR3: TGTGCCAGCTCACCACTCGACAGGGGGCGGAACACTGAAGCTTTCTTT. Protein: CASSPLDRGRNTEAFF.

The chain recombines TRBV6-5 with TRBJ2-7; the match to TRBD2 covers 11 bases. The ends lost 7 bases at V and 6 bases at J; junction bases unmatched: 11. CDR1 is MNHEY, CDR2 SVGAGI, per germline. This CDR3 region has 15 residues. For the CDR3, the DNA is TGTGCCAGCATACCTAGCGGGGGGATACCTGGCGAGCAGTACTTC. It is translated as CASIPSGGIPGEQYF.

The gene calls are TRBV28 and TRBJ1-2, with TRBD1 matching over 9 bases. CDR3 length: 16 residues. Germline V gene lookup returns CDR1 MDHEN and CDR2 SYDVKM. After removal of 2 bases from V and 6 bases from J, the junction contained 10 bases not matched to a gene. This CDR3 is CASSLVHGGQGHGYTF. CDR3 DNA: TGTGCCAGCAGTTTAGTGCACGGGGGACAGGGTCATGGCTACACCTTC.

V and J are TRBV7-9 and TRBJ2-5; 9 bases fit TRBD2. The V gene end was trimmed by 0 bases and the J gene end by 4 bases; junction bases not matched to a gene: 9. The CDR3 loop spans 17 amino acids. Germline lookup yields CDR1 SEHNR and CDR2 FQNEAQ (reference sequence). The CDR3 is CASSLARSSGEGETQYF. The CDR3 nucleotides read TGTGCCAGCAGCTTAGCCCGATCTAGCGGGGAAGGAGAGACCCAGTACTTC.

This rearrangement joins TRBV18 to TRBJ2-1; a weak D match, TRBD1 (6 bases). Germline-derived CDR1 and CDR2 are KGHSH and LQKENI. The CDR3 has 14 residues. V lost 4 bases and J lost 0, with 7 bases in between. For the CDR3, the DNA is TGTGCCAGCTCACGGGACAACTCCTACAATGAGCAGTTCTTC. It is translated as CASSRDNSYNEQFF. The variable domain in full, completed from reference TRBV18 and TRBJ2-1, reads NAGVMQNPRHLVRRRGQEARLRCSPMKGHSHVYWYRQLPEEGLKFMVYLQKENIIDESGMPKERFSAEFPKEGPSILRIQQVVRGDSAAYFCASSRDNSYNEQFFGPGTRLTVL.